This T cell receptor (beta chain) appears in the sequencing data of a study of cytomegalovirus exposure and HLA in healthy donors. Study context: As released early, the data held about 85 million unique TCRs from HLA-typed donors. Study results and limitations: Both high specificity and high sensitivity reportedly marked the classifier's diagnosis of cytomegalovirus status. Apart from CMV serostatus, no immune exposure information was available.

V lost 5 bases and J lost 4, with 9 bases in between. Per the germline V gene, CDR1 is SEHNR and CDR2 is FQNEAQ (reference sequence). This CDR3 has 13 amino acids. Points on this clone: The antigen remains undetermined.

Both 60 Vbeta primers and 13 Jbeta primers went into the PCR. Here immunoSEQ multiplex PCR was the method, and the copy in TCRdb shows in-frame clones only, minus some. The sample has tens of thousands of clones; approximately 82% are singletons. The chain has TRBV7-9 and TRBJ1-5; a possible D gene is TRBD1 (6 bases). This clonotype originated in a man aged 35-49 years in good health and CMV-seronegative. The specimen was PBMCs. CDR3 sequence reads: CASSLTGNQPQHF. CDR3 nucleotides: TGTGCCAGCAGCCTTACAGGGAATCAGCCCCAGCATTTT.